The 23 T cell receptor beta chains below come from one sample, sequenced in a study of human T cells and chemical hapten exposure. Specified time point: patch test 3, about 24 weeks after DPC sensitization. Treatment denoted: therapeutic diphenylcyclopropenone sensitization with weekly scalp DPC. TCRdb passed the RACE reads through MiXCR, listing each CDR3 protein once. Here the sample spans tens of thousands of distinct CDR3 sequences, approximately 11% being singletons. The starting material was whole blood, obtained in connection with sensitization to the hapten diphenylcyclopropenone (DPC). The source of these receptors is a woman aged 45-59 years with alopecia areata. Some clones in this sample may be carry-over from other donors' samples.

There are many counts of this clonotype. The rearrangement uses TRBV14 and TRBJ2-7; the match to TRBD2 covers 7 bases. V trimming: 5 bases; J trimming: 0 bases; junction bases outside the gene matches: 7. The length of the CDR3 is 15 residues. CDR1 is SGHDN and CDR2 is FVKESK in the germline V gene. The DNA of the CDR3 is TGTGCCAGCAGCTTTCACAGCGGGATCTCCTACGAGCAGTACTTC. Residues: CASSFHSGISYEQYF.

This clonotype has more than one count but fewer than ten. The rearrangement links TRBV18 to TRBJ2-2, with 7 bases aligning to TRBD1. The germline V gene has CDR1 KGHSH and CDR2 LQKENI. The J segment lost 2 bases and the V segment lost 6 bases, leaving 6 bases of the junction unmatched. The CDR3 is 15 amino acids. The CDR3 loop is CASSPDRINTGELFF. The CDR3 coding sequence is TGTGCCAGCTCGCCGGACAGGATAAACACCGGGGAGCTGTTTTTT.

In its sample, this clonotype was seen a few times. V and J are TRBV28 and TRBJ2-3; 10 bases are a match to TRBD1. The CDR3 is 15 amino acids. V shed 5 bases and J 6 bases; nucleotides not matched to a gene: 8. Germline V gene sequence: CDR1 MDHEN, CDR2 SYDVKM. In DNA form, the CDR3 reads TGTGCCAGCAGTCTCGGGACAGGGGCGCTGGATACGCAGTATTTT. Translation: CASSLGTGALDTQYF.

In its sample, this clonotype was seen many times. The chain uses TRBV24-1 and TRBJ2-2; D not certain. Per germline, CDR1 KGHDR and CDR2 SFDVKD. The CDR3 sequence is 16 residues long. Trimming took off 4 bases at V and 5 bases at J, with 16 bases between the two ends. The CDR3 here is CATSDPGYGRTGELFF. CDR3 sequence (DNA): TGTGCCACCAGTGACCCCGGGTACGGGCGGACCGGGGAGCTGTTTTTT.

This clonotype has at least ten counts. This sequence joins TRBV7-2 and TRBJ2-1, with 8 nucleotides matching TRBD1. The germline CDR1 and CDR2 sequences are SGHTA and FQGNSA. The CDR3 totals 18 residues. J lost 6 bases, V lost 2 bases, and 15 bases had no gene match. The CDR3 nucleotides are TGTGCCAGCAGCTTATATCCCCCCACCGGGACAGGTGGCAATGAGCAGTTCTTC. Its translation is CASSLYPPTGTGGNEQFF.

V is TRBV29-1 and J is TRBJ2-1; 8 bases agree with TRBD1. The V segment lost 3 bases and the J segment 6 bases; nucleotides outside the gene matches: 1. Germline values: CDR1 SQVTM, CDR2 ANQGSEA. The length of the CDR3 is 12 residues. The CDR3 nucleotides are TGCAGCGTTGAGGGGACAGGCAATGAGCAGTTCTTC. Encoded protein: CSVEGTGNEQFF.

The chain uses TRBV12-3 or TRBV12-4 and TRBJ2-7, with 9 bases that match TRBD1. The ends lost 3 bases at V and 0 bases at J; junction bases unmatched: 6. The CDR3 totals 16 residues. The DNA for the CDR3 is TGTGCCAGCAGTTTGTCGAGGGACAGGGTCTCCTACGAGCAGTACTTC. Translating gives CASSLSRDRVSYEQYF.

V is TRBV18 and J is TRBJ2-3; weak D call: TRBD2 (6 bases). Germline assignment: CDR1 KGHSH and CDR2 LQKENI. CDR3 length equals 13 residues. V gave up 6 bases and J gave up 4 bases, with 11 bases separating them. In DNA, the CDR3 is TGTGCCAGCTCCTCCGGGAGATCAGATACGCAGTATTTT. Amino acids: CASSSGRSDTQYF.

This clonotype was seen repeatedly, ten times or more. This sequence joins TRBV28 and TRBJ2-7; 7 bases agree with TRBD2. V was pared by 2 bases and J by 7 bases, with 8 bases of the junction left unmatched. Germline lookup yields CDR1 MDHEN and CDR2 SYDVKM. The CDR3 extends over 14 amino acids. The CDR3 DNA is TGTGCCAGCAGTTTAGCGGGAGCCCCAGGGGAGCAGTACTTC. Its protein is CASSLAGAPGEQYF.

The table lists this clonotype with many counts. The chain links TRBV29-1 to TRBJ2-7, with D possibly TRBD2 on 6 matching bases. The CDR3 sequence is 11 residues long. CDR1 and CDR2 (germline): SQVTM, ANQGSEA. Trimming removed 7 bases from V and 2 bases from J, with 9 bases in between. The CDR3 DNA is TGCAGCGGGGGGACTGCCTACGAGCAGTACTTC. It is translated as CSGGTAYEQYF.

The chain uses TRBV6-6 and TRBJ2-2; 11 nucleotides align to TRBD2. The CDR3 contains 17 residues. The junction had 11 bases not matched to a gene; V was cut back by 5 bases and J by 6 bases. Germline V gene lookup returns CDR1 MNHNY and CDR2 SVGAGI (reference sequence). CDR3 sequence: CASSPQGIAGGAGELFF. The CDR3 nucleotides read TGTGCCAGCAGTCCGCAAGGCATAGCGGGAGGGGCCGGGGAGCTGTTTTTT.

J is TRBJ2-2 and V is TRBV5-1; D is possibly TRBD1 or TRBD2 (5 bases each). The CDR3 extends over 15 amino acids. V lost 4 bases to trimming and J lost 6 bases, with 16 bases between them. Germline V gene lookup returns CDR1 SGHRS and CDR2 YFSETQ. In DNA form, the CDR3 reads TGCGCCAGCAGCAGGGACGGACTCAACGCCGGGGAGCTGTTTTTT. Its translation is CASSRDGLNAGELFF.

In regard to this clonotype: One base away lies a much larger clone, so this may be a sequencing read error. The chain links TRBV20-1 to TRBJ1-4, with 7 bases aligning to TRBD1. Per germline, CDR1 DFQATT and CDR2 SNEGSKA (reference sequence). The CDR3 consists of 13 residues. The CDR3 bases are TGCGGTGCTTCGACAGGGATTAATGAAAAACTGTTTTTT. This codes for CGASTGINEKLFF.

CDR3 sequence: CSAEDILYEQYF. DNA for the CDR3: TGCAGCGCCGAGGACATTCTCTACGAGCAGTACTTC. The gene calls are TRBV29-1 and TRBJ2-7, with D perhaps matching TRBD1 (5 bases). V gave up 7 bases and J gave up 3 bases, with 13 bases separating them. CDR1 is SQVTM and CDR2 is ANQGSEA in the germline V gene. This CDR3 spans 12 amino acids.

The gene calls are TRBV29-1 and TRBJ1-5; perhaps TRBD1 as D (5 bases). The CDR3 is made up of 14 amino acids. CDR1 is SQVTM and CDR2 is ANQGSEA in the germline V gene. V lost 5 bases to trimming and J lost 1 base, with 12 bases between them. The CDR3 sequence is CSVLDSLSNQPQHF. In DNA, the CDR3 is TGCAGCGTTTTAGACAGTTTAAGCAATCAGCCCCAGCATTTT. Full variable domain (remainder filled in from reference TRBV29-1 and TRBJ1-5): SAVISQKPSRDICQRGTSLTIQCQVDSQVTMMFWYRQQPGQSLTLIATANQGSEATYESGFVIDKFPISRPNLTFSTLTVSNMSPEDSSIYLCSVLDSLSNQPQHFGDGTRLSIL.

The sample holds many counts of this clonotype. V gene TRBV10-3 combines with J gene TRBJ2-1; D perhaps matches TRBD2 (6 bases). Per the germline V gene, CDR1 is ENHRY and CDR2 is SYGVKD. CDR3 length equals 15 residues. V was trimmed by 2 bases and J by 12 bases, leaving 20 bases between them. As DNA, the CDR3 is TGTGCCATCAGTGAGGATAGTACCCACTCGGAGGGGCAGTTCTTC. It translates to CAISEDSTHSEGQFF.

This chain links TRBV6-2 or TRBV6-3 with TRBJ1-2, with 12 bases aligning to TRBD1. The trim removed 5 bases at V and 9 bases at J, leaving 4 bases unmatched. The CDR3 has 13 residues. The V gene's germline CDR1 is MNHEY and CDR2 SVGEGT. The CDR3 bases are TGTGCCAGCAGTAAGGGACAGGGGGCTCGCTACACCTTC. It codes for CASSKGQGARYTF.

This clonotype showed up many times. The chain uses TRBV6-6 and TRBJ1-1; D is perhaps TRBD1 (5 bases). V shed 4 bases and J shed 4 bases, with 10 bases lying between them. The CDR3 totals 13 residues. The germline CDR1 and CDR2 sequences are MNHNY and SVGAGI (reference sequence). The DNA of the CDR3 is TGTGCCAGCAGTTCCCGGGGGAGCACTGAAGCTTTCTTT. The encoded protein is CASSSRGSTEAFF.

The chain has TRBV12-3 or TRBV12-4 and TRBJ2-2; D may be TRBD2 (5 bases). The CDR3 sequence is 14 residues long. With 7 bases removed from V and 0 bases from J, the gap between germline ends came to 9 bases. The CDR3 here is CASISGANTGELFF. The DNA for the CDR3 is TGTGCCAGCATCAGCGGAGCGAACACCGGGGAGCTGTTTTTT.

This clonotype was seen only a few times. Its ends do not fully match the called genes, so a read error is possible. The rearrangement joins TRBV5-1 to TRBJ2-1, with TRBD1 matching 7 bases. Germline V CDR1 and CDR2: SGHRS, YFSETQ. CDR3 size: 14 residues. This CDR3 reads CANSTDRFYNEQFF. CDR3 bases: TGCGCCAACAGCACGGACAGGTTTTACAATGAGCAGTTCTTC.

This clonotype was found many times. V usage is TRBV5-6 and J usage is TRBJ1-4, with 8 positions matching TRBD1. Germline CDR1 and CDR2: SGHDT and YYEEEE. V shed 4 bases and J 4 bases; nucleotides not matched to a gene: 9. This CDR3 comprises 16 residues. CDR3 nucleotide sequence: TGTGCCAGCAGCCAGGGACAGGAGAGACTTAATGAAAAACTGTTTTTT. Its protein is CASSQGQERLNEKLFF.

A remark on this clonotype: A read error is possible here, since a much larger clone lies one base away. V gene TRBV12-3 or TRBV12-4 combines with J gene TRBJ2-7; 7 bases match TRBD1. Trimming at V came to 6 bases and at J to 5 bases, leaving 13 bases not matched to a gene. The CDR3 is 15 residues long. DNA of the CDR3: TGTGCCAGCAGCCCACTCGGACAGGTCGAAAACGAGCAGTACTTC. Its translation: CASSPLGQVENEQYF.

This clonotype was observed at least ten times. The chain is built from TRBV5-1 and TRBJ1-4; no definite D call. Germline assignment: CDR1 SGHRS and CDR2 YFSETQ. The CDR3 loop spans 16 amino acids. Trimming removed 4 bases at V and 0 bases at J, with 13 bases between. DNA of the CDR3: TGCGCCAGCAGCCCGAATCGAAAGGCAACTAATGAAAAACTGTTTTTT. It specifies CASSPNRKATNEKLFF.